This entry is about one TCR beta chain. The sample comes from a study of blood T cell repertoires in COVID-19. Study information: Specimens from acute and convalescent COVID-19 originated in the United States, Italy and Spain. From T cells, B-cell-depleted T cells, or PBMCs came the material, which was cDNA or gDNA.

Trimming took 6 bases from V and 3 from J; bases not matched to a gene: 2. CDR3 length equals 14 residues. Germline CDR1 MGHDK, CDR2 SYGVNS. Original analysis: The authors estimated nucleated cell counts from reference gene primer amplification. Only in-frame clones appear in the TCRdb table, and some are missing; sequencing was by immunoSEQ multiplex PCR. V and J calls and clone size are given by that table; D and trimming were obtained from the DNA. The data hold 25,000 to 30,000 clones, with around 72% observed a single time. Source material: peripheral blood. V and J are TRBV25-1 and TRBJ2-2, with 9 bases lining up with TRBD1. The sequence came from a boy aged 2 to 10 with active or convalescent COVID-19. CDR3 protein: CASRGDRDTGELFF. CDR3 sequence (DNA): TGTGCCAGCAGGGGGGACAGGGACACCGGGGAGCTGTTTTTT.